This TCR beta chain was sequenced in a study of blood T cell repertoires in COVID-19. TCRdb's copy holds only in-frame clones and misses some; the assay was immunoSEQ multiplex PCR. In the table there are around 120,000 clones, under 80% of which are singletons. The CDR3 length is 13 residues. The ends were cut back, 5 bases at V and 4 bases at J, with 9 bases in the middle. Looked up from germline, CDR1 is SGHTA and CDR2 is FQGNSA. The sample comprised peripheral blood. This chain connects TRBV7-2 to TRBJ1-5; no reliable D call. The sequence came from a man aged 65 to 85 with acute or convalescent COVID-19. The CDR3 loop is CASSHSNNQPQHF. CDR3 nucleotide sequence: TGTGCCAGCAGCCACAGTAATAATCAGCCCCAGCATTTT.